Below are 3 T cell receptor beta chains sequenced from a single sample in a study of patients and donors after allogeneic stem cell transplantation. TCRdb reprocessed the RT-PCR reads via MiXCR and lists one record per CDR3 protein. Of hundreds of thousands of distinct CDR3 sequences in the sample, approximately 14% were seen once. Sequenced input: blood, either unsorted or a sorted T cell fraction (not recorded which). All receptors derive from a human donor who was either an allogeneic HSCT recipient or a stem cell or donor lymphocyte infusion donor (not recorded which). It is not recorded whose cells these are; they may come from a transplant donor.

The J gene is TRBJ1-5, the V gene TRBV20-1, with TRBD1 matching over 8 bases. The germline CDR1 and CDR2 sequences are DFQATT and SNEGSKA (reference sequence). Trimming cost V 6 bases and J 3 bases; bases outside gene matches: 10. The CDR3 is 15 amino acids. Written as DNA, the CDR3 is TGCAGTGCAGACAGGGGACCCCGTAACAATCAGCCCCAGCATTTT. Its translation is CSADRGPRNNQPQHF.

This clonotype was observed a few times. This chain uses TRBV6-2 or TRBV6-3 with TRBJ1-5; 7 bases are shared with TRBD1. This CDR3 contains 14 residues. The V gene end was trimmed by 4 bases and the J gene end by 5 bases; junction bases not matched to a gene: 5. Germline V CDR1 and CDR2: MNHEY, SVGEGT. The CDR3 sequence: CASSFDREDQPQHF. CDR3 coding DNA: TGTGCCAGCAGTTTCGACAGGGAAGATCAGCCCCAGCATTTT.

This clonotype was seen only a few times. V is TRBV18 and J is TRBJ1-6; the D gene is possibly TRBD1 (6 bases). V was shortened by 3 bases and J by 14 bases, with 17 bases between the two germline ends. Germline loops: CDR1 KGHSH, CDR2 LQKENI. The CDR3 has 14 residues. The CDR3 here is CASSPGTQDSALHF. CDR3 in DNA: TGTGCCAGCTCACCCGGGACACAGGATTCGGCCCTCCACTTT.